This TCR beta chain was identified in a study of early T cells in non-severe SARS-CoV-2 infection. About the study: Sequenced material consisted of bulk RNA (from unsorted whole blood), and chains were unpaired. Notes on the study in general: Matching against VDJdb likely underestimated virus-specific expansions, favoring anti-spike CD8.

Trimming removed 0 bases from V and 6 bases from J; junction bases left unmatched: 9. The CDR3 contains 16 residues. The germline V gene has CDR1 SGHRS and CDR2 YFSETQ. Remarks on this clonotype: Its antigen is as yet unknown.

Each cDNA molecule carried a unique molecular identifier. TCRdb reprocessed the 5' RACE reads with MiXCR, giving one entry per CDR3 protein. Of around 71,000 distinct CDR3 sequences listed, roughly 15% were seen once; the top ten hold about 3.7%. The input for sequencing was whole blood, taken at baseline. The chain is built from TRBV5-1 and TRBJ1-5; 7 positions agree with TRBD1. This clonotype originated in an adult who was a healthcare worker with PCR-confirmed SARS-CoV-2 infection or an uninfected control (not recorded which). The CDR3 nucleotides read TGCGCCAGCAGCTTGGGGTCCCAGGGGGACGGTCAGCCCCAGCATTTT. This translates into CASSLGSQGDGQPQHF.